The clone carrying this T cell receptor beta chain has only one observation. This CDR3 has 13 residues. V was clipped by 2 bases and J by 7 bases, with 11 bases between them. From germline, CDR1 is MNHEY and CDR2 SVGAGI. This record comes from a study of control samples from healthy donors and cancer patients. This table comes from immunoSEQ multiplex PCR, and its TCRdb copy is limited to in-frame clones, with some not included. The repertoire includes 100,000 to 150,000 clones, around 90% of them detected once, and roughly 2.7% sits in the top ten. The material sequenced was blood. The source of this sequence is a man aged 40-50 years in good health. The gene calls are TRBV6-5 and TRBJ1-1; maybe TRBD1 (5 bases). The DNA for the CDR3 is TGTGCCAGCAGTTACATTCCAGGGAGTGAAGCTTTCTTT. This codes for CASSYIPGSEAFF.